The present T cell receptor (beta chain) was sequenced within a study of molecular identifiers for immune sequencing clone quantification. Study outcomes and limitations: Effector cells had over 97% of their molecules in clones above 20 RNA copies, while naive cells had under 1%.

This clonotype was detected ten times or more. Its antigen is unidentified. Libraries of bulk TCR were made by previously described methods (with listed TCR primers). TCRdb called the PCR reads again in MiXCR, with one record for every CDR3 protein. This table holds 80,000 to 130,000 distinct CDR3 sequences, roughly 38% found once. Libraries from naive CD8 cells were generated from roughly 18,000 to 920,000 sorted cells (with 10%, 30% or 50% RNA). As CD8+CD4-CCR7+CD45RA+ cells, naive CD8 T cells were sorted. The sequencing input was naive CD8+ T cells from blood, with Jurkat cell RNA spiked in. Subset noted: FACS-sorted CD8+CD4-CCR7+CD45RA+ naive T cells. The sequence was obtained from a human donor in good health. Some libraries in this study had Jurkat cell RNA spiked in.

CDR3 amino acids: CASSFGRSNQPQHF. For the CDR3, the DNA is TGTGCCAGCAGTTTTGGCAGGAGCAATCAGCCCCAGCATTTT. The chain couples TRBV28 to TRBJ1-5; D gene unclear. The CDR3 totals 14 residues. Trimming removed 3 bases at V and 1 base at J, with 7 bases between. Germline V gene lookup returns CDR1 MDHEN and CDR2 SYDVKM.